This entry lists 25 T cell receptor beta chains sequenced from one sample in a study of PD-L1 blockade in urothelial cancer listed by TCRdb under 2017. The library was prepared using the immunoSEQ multiplex PCR assay. TCRdb took this table from immuneACCESS and kept in-frame rearrangements with V and J called. Such tables lack part of the clones; where checked against another copy, unresolved V genes explain under half of the gap, and the rest is unexplained. The sample table shows tens of thousands of clones, and about 86% are seen once. The ten largest clones take up under 3.5% of the sample. The specimen comprised PBMCs, sampled around atezolizumab (anti-PD-L1) treatment. The receptor set was obtained from a man aged 50 to 60 with urothelial cancer.

The V and J genes are TRBV7-3 and TRBJ2-2; D gene uncertain. With 3 bases removed from V and 1 base from J, the gap between germline ends came to 6 bases. Germline assignment: CDR1 SGHTA and CDR2 FQGTGA. CDR3 length: 14 residues. DNA for the CDR3: TGTGCCAGCAGCTTGACATTGAACACCGGGGAGCTGTTTTTT. Protein sequence: CASSLTLNTGELFF. Supplemented by reference TRBV7-3 and TRBJ2-2, the full variable domain reads GAGVSQTPSNKVTEKGKYVELRCDPISGHTALYWYRQSLGQGPEFLIYFQGTGAADDSGLPNDRFFAVRPEGSVSTLKIQRTERGDSAVYLCASSLTLNTGELFFGEGSRLTVL.

This clone was seen more than once but under ten times. The rearrangement uses TRBV19 and TRBJ2-1; 11 bases are shared with TRBD2. Per the germline V gene, CDR1 is LNHDA and CDR2 is SQIVND (reference sequence). V lost 7 bases, J lost 5 bases, and 4 bases stayed unmatched. The CDR3 spans 14 residues. In nucleotides, the CDR3 is TGTGCCAGTAACCCGGGACTAGCGGACAATGAGCAGTTCTTC. Translated: CASNPGLADNEQFF.

The rearrangement uses TRBV11-3 and TRBJ2-1; 7 nucleotides align to TRBD2. This CDR3 contains 15 residues. Germline CDR1 and CDR2: SGHNT and YENEEA. V was pared by 0 bases and J by 7 bases, with 6 bases of the junction left unmatched. In nucleotides, the CDR3 is TGTGCCAGCAGCTTAGATGGCGGGAGAAGGAATGAGCAGTTCTTC. Its protein is CASSLDGGRRNEQFF.

The chain employs TRBV6-6 and TRBJ1-1; D may be TRBD1 (6 bases). The CDR3 runs to 14 residues. Trimming pared 5 bases from V and 1 base from J, leaving 11 bases between. CDR1 MNHNY and CDR2 SVGAGI come from the germline V gene (reference sequence). CDR3 sequence reads: CASSTGIGNTEAFF. The CDR3 DNA is TGTGCCAGCAGTACAGGGATCGGGAACACTGAAGCTTTCTTT.

J is TRBJ1-2 and V is TRBV11-3; D may be TRBD1 (5 bases). Trimming removed 2 bases from V and 2 bases from J, with 6 bases in between. Germline-derived CDR1 and CDR2 are SGHNT and YENEEA. CDR3 length: 13 amino acids. The CDR3 coding sequence is TGTGCCAGCAGCTTATCAGGGAACTATGGCTACACCTTC. It is translated as CASSLSGNYGYTF. Full variable domain (outside the CDR3, taken from reference TRBV11-3 and TRBJ1-2): EAGVVQSPRYKIIEKKQPVAFWCNPISGHNTLYWYLQNLGQGPELLIRYENEEAVDDSQLPKDRFSAERLKGVDSTLKIQPAELGDSAVYLCASSLSGNYGYTFGSGTRLTVV.

In its sample, this clone was seen once. V gene TRBV10-2 combines with J gene TRBJ2-1; D gene uncertain. Per germline, CDR1 WSHSY and CDR2 SAAADI. The length of the CDR3 is 16 residues. The V and J ends lost 0 bases and 0 bases respectively, with 9 bases between them. The CDR3: CASSESLYSSYNEQFF. The CDR3 DNA sequence: TGCGCCAGCAGTGAGTCTTTGTACAGCTCCTACAATGAGCAGTTCTTC.

This clone was recorded once. The chain combines TRBV2 with TRBJ2-7, with 8 bases matching TRBD1. Germline lookup yields CDR1 SNHLY and CDR2 FYNNEI. With V trimmed by 1 base and J by 2 bases, 4 bases remained unmatched. This CDR3 has 15 residues. The CDR3, as DNA: TGTGCCAGCAGTGAAGGCAGGGGGCCCCCCTACGAGCAGTACTTC. It encodes CASSEGRGPPYEQYF.

This chain links TRBV28 with TRBJ1-1; 7 bases are shared with TRBD1. The CDR3 totals 15 residues. Losses at the gene ends were 5 bases for V and 5 bases for J; bases not matched to a gene: 11. Looked up from germline, CDR1 is MDHEN and CDR2 is SYDVKM. Here the CDR3 reads CASSNSDRDVTEAFF. CDR3 DNA: TGTGCCAGCAGTAATAGCGACAGGGATGTTACTGAAGCTTTCTTT.

The chain carries TRBV7-3 and TRBJ2-1, with 13 bases matching TRBD2. The V gene end was trimmed by 4 bases and the J gene end by 9 bases; junction bases not matched to a gene: 6. The germline V gene encodes CDR1 SGHTA and CDR2 FQGTGA. The CDR3 consists of 15 residues. The CDR3 loop is CASSSEGLAGTEQFF. The CDR3, as DNA: TGTGCCAGCAGCTCCGAGGGACTAGCGGGAACTGAGCAGTTCTTC.

The rearrangement links TRBV27 to TRBJ2-3; D not resolved. CDR1 and CDR2 from the germline V gene are MNHEY and SMNVEV (reference sequence). V was cut by 2 bases and J by 4 bases, with 10 bases left in between. The CDR3 covers 14 residues. CDR3 in DNA: TGTGCCAGCAGTTTAATGCGCAGCGCAGATACGCAGTATTTT. Translated, it gives CASSLMRSADTQYF.

The chain employs TRBV19 and TRBJ2-3, with TRBD2 matching 7 bases. CDR1 LNHDA and CDR2 SQIVND come from the germline V gene (reference sequence). The J segment lost 3 bases and the V segment lost 6 bases, leaving 9 bases of the junction unmatched. This CDR3 spans 15 amino acids. The CDR3 sequence is CASSPGGRMTDTQYF. In DNA form, the CDR3 reads TGTGCCAGTAGCCCGGGCGGGAGAATGACAGATACGCAGTATTTT.

This rearrangement joins TRBV7-9 to TRBJ2-1; 10 bases are shared with TRBD2. CDR1 SEHNR and CDR2 FQNEAQ come from the germline V gene (reference sequence). J gave up 5 bases and V 1 base, and 5 bases lay outside the gene matches. This CDR3 is built from 16 residues. The chain's CDR3 is CASSLVGTSANNEQFF. CDR3 coding DNA: TGTGCCAGCAGCTTAGTGGGGACTAGCGCTAACAATGAGCAGTTCTTC. Supplemented by reference TRBV7-9 and TRBJ2-1, the full variable domain reads DTGVSQNPRHKITKRGQNVTFRCDPISEHNRLYWYRQTLGQGPEFLTYFQNEAQLEKSRLLSDRFSAERPKGSFSTLEIQRTEQGDSAMYLCASSLVGTSANNEQFFGPGTRLTVL.

The chain couples TRBV27 to TRBJ2-3, with TRBD1 matching 9 bases. Per the germline V gene, CDR1 is MNHEY and CDR2 is SMNVEV (reference sequence). The CDR3 loop spans 15 amino acids. V was clipped by 7 bases and J by 1 base; unmatched bases: 6. CDR3 nucleotide sequence: TGTGCCAGCACCCACAGGGGGCGGGGCACAGATACGCAGTATTTT. It yields the protein CASTHRGRGTDTQYF.

The V gene is TRBV5-1, the J gene TRBJ2-5; 14 nucleotides line up with TRBD2. Trimming cost V 5 bases and J 5 bases; bases outside gene matches: 8. This CDR3 has 16 amino acids. Germline lookup yields CDR1 SGHRS and CDR2 YFSETQ. CDR3 in amino acids: CASSRGTSGSMETQYF. The CDR3, as DNA: TGCGCCAGCAGTCGGGGGACTAGCGGGAGTATGGAGACCCAGTACTTC.

V is TRBV19 and J is TRBJ2-2; 9 bases align to TRBD2. Germline CDR1 and CDR2: LNHDA and SQIVND (reference sequence). The trim removed 6 bases at V and 3 bases at J, leaving 8 bases unmatched. CDR3 length: 16 residues. The CDR3: CASRLAGVGYTGELFF. CDR3 DNA sequence: TGTGCCAGTAGATTAGCGGGAGTGGGGTACACCGGGGAGCTGTTTTTT.

In its sample, this clone was seen once. J is TRBJ1-1 and V is TRBV6-5; D is undetermined. The CDR3 spans 14 residues. Per the germline V gene, CDR1 is MNHEY and CDR2 is SVGAGI. Deletions cut 0 bases from V and 1 base from J, with 6 bases between. For the CDR3, the DNA is TGTGCCAGCAGTTACTCGGGCCGGAACACTGAAGCTTTCTTT. This gives the protein CASSYSGRNTEAFF.

This rearrangement joins TRBV5-1 to TRBJ1-2; TRBD1 is a possible D gene (6 bases). Germline loops: CDR1 SGHRS, CDR2 YFSETQ. CDR3 length: 13 residues. The germline V and J ends were trimmed by 0 bases and 8 bases, with 11 bases remaining between them. The DNA for the CDR3 is TGCGCCAGCAGCTTGGAACAGGGAGACGGCTACACCTTC. It translates to CASSLEQGDGYTF.

The rearrangement links TRBV18 to TRBJ2-5; 10 positions agree with TRBD2. The V gene end was trimmed by 3 bases and the J gene end by 5 bases; junction bases not matched to a gene: 12. The CDR3 is made up of 17 amino acids. The germline gives CDR1 KGHSH, CDR2 LQKENI. The CDR3 loop is CASSPPASGSRRETQYF. The CDR3 coding sequence is TGTGCCAGCTCACCCCCCGCTAGCGGGAGTCGGAGGGAGACCCAGTACTTC.

The V gene is TRBV6-6, the J gene TRBJ1-1; D call uncertain. V was shortened by 7 bases and J by 4 bases, with 13 bases between the two germline ends. Germline-derived CDR1 and CDR2 are MNHNY and SVGAGI (reference sequence). This CDR3 has 13 residues. The CDR3 nucleotides read TGTGCCAGCACCTCTAGCCCCCGCACTGAAGCTTTCTTT. Translation: CASTSSPRTEAFF.

The V gene is TRBV27, the J gene TRBJ2-4; TRBD2 matches at 8 bases. The V segment lost 5 bases and the J segment 6 bases; nucleotides outside the gene matches: 6. The CDR3 is 14 residues long. Germline lookup yields CDR1 MNHEY and CDR2 SMNVEV (reference sequence). CDR3 sequence (DNA): TGTGCCAGCAGTATAAGCGGGAGCCGAAACATTCAGTACTTC. Encoded protein: CASSISGSRNIQYF.

The chain couples TRBV28 to TRBJ2-3; 7 bases fit TRBD1. The germline CDR1 and CDR2 sequences are MDHEN and SYDVKM. The CDR3 is 16 residues long. With 2 bases clipped from V and 1 base from J, the junction kept 6 bases outside the gene matches. The CDR3 DNA sequence: TGTGCCAGCAGTTTAAGGGGGCCTGCTGGCACAGATACGCAGTATTTT. This codes for CASSLRGPAGTDTQYF.

The chain employs TRBV19 and TRBJ2-3; no clear D. V shed 5 bases and J shed 0 bases, with 9 bases lying between them. The CDR3 is made up of 14 amino acids. CDR1 and CDR2 (germline): LNHDA, SQIVND (reference sequence). CDR3 loop: CASSPTFSTDTQYF. CDR3 coding DNA: TGTGCCAGTAGTCCTACTTTTAGCACAGATACGCAGTATTTT.

The chain is built from TRBV7-9 and TRBJ2-7, with 7 bases aligning to TRBD1. The CDR3 extends over 14 amino acids. The V gene's germline CDR1 is SEHNR and CDR2 FQNEAQ (reference sequence). V shed 4 bases, J shed 3 bases, and the junction held 6 bases outside the gene matches. CDR3 residues: CASSSRGQVYEQYF. In nucleotides, the CDR3 is TGTGCCAGCAGCTCGCGAGGACAGGTCTACGAGCAGTACTTC.

This sequence joins TRBV27 and TRBJ2-7; TRBD2 matches 10 bases. The CDR3 is 15 amino acids. V lost 6 bases and J lost 4; bases outside the gene matches: 9. CDR1 is MNHEY, CDR2 SMNVEV, per germline (reference sequence). The CDR3 nucleotides read TGTGCCAGCAGGGAAGCGGGAGGGCCCTCGTACGAGCAGTACTTC. Amino acid sequence: CASREAGGPSYEQYF.

The chain carries TRBV19 and TRBJ2-1; 11 nucleotides agree with TRBD2. This CDR3 spans 17 amino acids. Germline V gives CDR1 LNHDA, CDR2 SQIVND (reference sequence). The V segment lost 1 base and the J segment 4 bases; nucleotides outside the gene matches: 6. CDR3 amino acids: CASSIGTSGRAYNEQFF. CDR3 coding DNA: TGTGCCAGTAGTATAGGAACTAGCGGGAGAGCATACAATGAGCAGTTCTTC.